The 16 T cell receptor beta chains presented below share a single source sample, sequenced in a study of blood T cell repertoires in COVID-19. Here immunoSEQ multiplex PCR was the method, and the copy in TCRdb shows in-frame clones only, minus some. This sample yields about 200,000 clones, of which almost 90% are seen a single time; around 1.5% belongs to the top ten. The sequenced material came from peripheral blood. The origin of the receptors is a man between 18 and 35 years old with active or convalescent COVID-19.

The chain combines TRBV5-4 with TRBJ2-1, with 11 positions matching TRBD1. CDR1 is SGHNT, CDR2 YYREEE, per germline (reference sequence). The CDR3 consists of 15 residues. Trimming cost V 1 base and J 9 bases; bases outside gene matches: 6. CDR3 in amino acids: CASSLPGQGVGEQFF. CDR3 in DNA: TGTGCCAGCAGCTTGCCGGGACAGGGGGTCGGTGAGCAGTTCTTC.

The rearrangement links TRBV19 to TRBJ1-2; 9 positions match TRBD1. CDR3 length: 13 residues. With V trimmed by 6 bases and J by 3 bases, 2 bases remained unmatched. Germline CDR1 and CDR2: LNHDA and SQIVND (reference sequence). This CDR3 reads CASRRTGDYGYTF. The CDR3 bases are TGTGCCAGTAGGAGGACAGGGGACTATGGCTACACCTTC.

The chain is built from TRBV6-5 and TRBJ2-1, with 8 bases that match TRBD2. The CDR3 has 12 amino acids. Germline V lookup: CDR1 MNHEY, CDR2 SVGAGI. The junction had 8 bases not matched to a gene; V was cut back by 10 bases and J by 9 bases. CDR3 residues: CATAGGTGEQFF. The CDR3 DNA is TGTGCCACGGCGGGGGGAACGGGTGAGCAGTTCTTC.

The J gene is TRBJ2-7, the V gene TRBV6-5, with D tentatively TRBD2 (5 bases). The CDR3 has 14 amino acids. Germline assignment: CDR1 MNHEY and CDR2 SVGAGI. Trimming left V 0 bases short and J 6 bases short, with 12 bases between. The CDR3 nucleotides read TGTGCCAGCAGTTACTCCGGGGAGTATTCCGAGCAGTACTTC. Its translation: CASSYSGEYSEQYF.

This chain uses TRBV2 with TRBJ2-3, with D possibly matching TRBD1 (6 bases). V was shortened by 2 bases and J by 2 bases, with 11 bases between the two germline ends. CDR1 is SNHLY and CDR2 is FYNNEI in the germline V gene. This CDR3 is built from 15 residues. This CDR3 is CASSESGQYTDTQYF. The CDR3 DNA follows: TGTGCCAGCAGTGAATCAGGACAGTACACAGATACGCAGTATTTT. The whole variable domain, filled in from reference TRBV2 and TRBJ2-3, reads EPEVTQTPSHQVTQMGQEVILRCVPISNHLYFYWYRQILGQKVEFLVSFYNNEISEKSEIFDDQFSVERPDGSNFTLKIRSTKLEDSAMYFCASSESGQYTDTQYFGPGTRLTVL.

The chain uses TRBV9 and TRBJ2-5; 12 nucleotides match TRBD2. J was trimmed by 5 bases and V by 3 bases; bases with no gene match: 8. The CDR3 is made up of 16 amino acids. The germline V gene has CDR1 SGDLS and CDR2 YYNGEE. The CDR3 DNA is TGTGCCAGCAGCGCTCCGACTAGCGGGAGCAGGGAGACCCAGTACTTC. It yields the protein CASSAPTSGSRETQYF.

This clone was found once. The chain couples TRBV9 to TRBJ2-6; 14 positions match TRBD2. The CDR3 length is 19 residues. The germline V gene encodes CDR1 SGDLS and CDR2 YYNGEE. Germline trimming cut 4 bases from V and 1 base from J; bases unmatched to any gene: 7. The CDR3 DNA reads as TGTGCCAGCAGCCCAGGGACTAGCGGGAGAAGTTCTGGGGCCAACGTCCTGACTTTC. This translates into CASSPGTSGRSSGANVLTF. The variable domain in full, completed from reference TRBV9 and TRBJ2-6, reads DSGVTQTPKHLITATGQRVTLRCSPRSGDLSVYWYQQSLDQGLQFLIQYYNGEERAKGNILERFSAQQFPDLHSELNLSSLELGDSALYFCASSPGTSGRSSGANVLTFGAGSRLTVL.

The chain couples TRBV25-1 to TRBJ2-7; TRBD2 is a possible D gene (5 bases). CDR3 length equals 14 residues. CDR1 and CDR2 from the germline V gene are MGHDK and SYGVNS. With 5 bases removed from V and 0 bases from J, the gap between germline ends came to 11 bases. This CDR3 is CASSPAGDSYEQYF. CDR3 bases: TGTGCCAGCAGTCCTGCCGGGGACTCCTACGAGCAGTACTTC.

This sequence joins TRBV29-1 and TRBJ1-3; D is undetermined. With 6 bases removed from V and 0 bases from J, the gap between germline ends came to 9 bases. Germline CDR1 SQVTM, CDR2 ANQGSEA. The CDR3 contains 13 residues. CDR3 sequence: CSVIKSSGNTIYF. The DNA of the CDR3 is TGCAGCGTGATCAAGAGCTCTGGAAACACCATATATTTT.

In its sample, this clone was seen a few times. The V gene is TRBV2, the J gene TRBJ1-5; no clear D. CDR3 length equals 15 residues. Per germline, CDR1 SNHLY and CDR2 FYNNEI. V lost 3 bases and J 6 bases, leaving 15 bases between the germline ends. This CDR3 reads CASSDATRNTQPQHF. The CDR3 DNA reads as TGTGCCAGCAGTGACGCGACCAGGAATACTCAGCCCCAGCATTTT.

This chain uses TRBV7-8 with TRBJ2-1, with 7 bases fitting TRBD1. The CDR3 runs to 14 residues. The J segment lost 6 bases and the V segment lost 8 bases, leaving 10 bases of the junction unmatched. Germline V lookup: CDR1 SGHVS, CDR2 FQNEAQ. The CDR3 spells CASRRDRAGNEQFF. Written as DNA, the CDR3 is TGTGCCAGCCGACGAGACAGGGCGGGCAATGAGCAGTTCTTC.

The chain has TRBV30 and TRBJ1-3; no clear D. Germline V lookup: CDR1 GTSNPN, CDR2 SVGIG (reference sequence). The CDR3 covers 14 residues. Trimming cost V 2 bases and J 4 bases, with 12 bases left between them. CDR3 loop: CAWSRILGGNTIYF. The CDR3 DNA follows: TGTGCCTGGAGTAGAATCCTAGGAGGAAACACCATATATTTT.

In its sample, this clone was seen a few times. This chain connects TRBV5-6 to TRBJ2-7, with 9 bases fitting TRBD1. J gave up 4 bases and V 1 base, and 6 bases lay outside the gene matches. Germline-derived CDR1 and CDR2 are SGHDT and YYEEEE. This CDR3 comprises 15 residues. This chain's CDR3 is CASSLTGQGIYEQYF. The CDR3 DNA reads TGTGCCAGCAGCTTGACCGGACAGGGGATATACGAGCAGTACTTC.

The chain employs TRBV20-1 and TRBJ2-7; D possibly corresponds to TRBD1 (5 bases). Per germline, CDR1 DFQATT and CDR2 SNEGSKA (reference sequence). CDR3 length: 11 amino acids. V shed 3 bases and J shed 7 bases, with 10 bases lying between them. The CDR3, as DNA: TGCAGTGCTAGCAGGACACCGGAGCAGTACTTC. Protein: CSASRTPEQYF.

The chain joins TRBV6-5 to TRBJ2-5; D might be TRBD1 (6 bases). The CDR3 length is 14 residues. Trimming pared 0 bases from V and 7 bases from J, leaving 12 bases between. From germline, CDR1 is MNHEY and CDR2 SVGAGI. The CDR3 DNA follows: TGTGCCAGCAGTTACTCCACAGGGTTGGGGACCCAGTACTTC. Amino acid sequence: CASSYSTGLGTQYF.

V gene TRBV4-3 combines with J gene TRBJ1-2, with TRBD1 matching 7 bases. This CDR3 is built from 16 residues. Germline V gene data show CDR1 as LGHNA and CDR2 as YSLEER. The J segment lost 4 bases and the V segment lost 0 bases, leaving 8 bases of the junction unmatched. Here the CDR3 reads CASSQETRQGSYGYTF. CDR3 DNA sequence: TGCGCCAGCAGCCAAGAAACGAGACAGGGATCCTATGGCTACACCTTC.